These 28 T cell receptor beta chains were all obtained from the same sample, sequenced in a study of T cells in localized non-small cell lung cancer. Libraries were prepared by immunoSEQ multiplex PCR; TCRdb keeps only in-frame clonotypes and omits some of them. This table holds about 1,500 clones, roughly a quarter found once. Sequencing used lung tumor tissue, obtained before any cancer treatment. These TCRs come from a female donor older than 55 with stage II lung adenocarcinoma.

The chain couples TRBV14 to TRBJ2-7; D call uncertain. V lost 3 bases and J 6 bases, leaving 12 bases between the germline ends. CDR3 length: 13 amino acids. The V gene's germline CDR1 is SGHDN and CDR2 FVKESK. The CDR3 DNA is TGTGCCAGCAGCCAGCTAGTGGGTTTCGAGCAGTACTTC. Its protein is CASSQLVGFEQYF.

The V gene is TRBV28, the J gene TRBJ2-5; 10 bases align to TRBD2. Germline V gene sequence: CDR1 MDHEN, CDR2 SYDVKM. Trimming took 5 bases from V and 2 from J; bases not matched to a gene: 8. The CDR3 has 16 residues. This chain's CDR3 is CASSPGGSGRQETQYF. The CDR3 DNA reads as TGTGCCAGCAGTCCCGGAGGTAGCGGGAGGCAAGAGACCCAGTACTTC. Filled out from reference TRBV28 and TRBJ2-5, the complete variable domain reads DVKVTQSSRYLVKRTGEKVFLECVQDMDHENMFWYRQDPGLGLRLIYFSYDVKMKEKGDIPEGYSVSREKKERFSLILESASTNQTSMYLCASSPGGSGRQETQYFGPGTRLLVL.

This clone was seen a few times. The chain uses TRBV6-8 and TRBJ1-2; 9 bases are a match to TRBD1. The CDR3 contains 16 residues. After removal of 10 bases from V and 5 bases from J, the junction contained 17 bases not matched to a gene. CDR1 and CDR2 from the germline V gene are MNHGY and SAAAGT. CDR3 sequence: CATYTRDRVTGYGYTF. In DNA, the CDR3 is TGTGCCACCTACACCCGGGACAGGGTGACCGGATATGGCTACACCTTC.

This clone was seen once. This sequence joins TRBV28 and TRBJ2-7; no reliable D call. The V end was cut by 3 bases, the J end by 7 bases, with 16 bases between. Germline lookup yields CDR1 MDHEN and CDR2 SYDVKM. This CDR3 contains 14 residues. The CDR3: CASSFSPTKGEQYF. CDR3 in DNA: TGTGCCAGCAGTTTTTCTCCCACGAAGGGTGAGCAGTACTTC.

This clone was recorded a few times. The V and J genes are TRBV9 and TRBJ1-3; D unclear. This CDR3 has 15 residues. Germline CDR1 is SGDLS and CDR2 is YYNGEE. Trimming pared 3 bases from V and 0 bases from J, leaving 10 bases between. The CDR3 reads CASSGPRTSGNTIYF. Written as DNA, the CDR3 is TGTGCCAGCAGCGGCCCCCGGACCTCTGGAAACACCATATATTTT.

By share, this clone counts as medium-sized. The chain combines TRBV6-8 with TRBJ2-7; D possibly matches TRBD1 or TRBD2 (6 bases each). Trimming removed 5 bases from V and 6 bases from J, with 17 bases in between. The germline V gene has CDR1 MNHGY and CDR2 SAAAGT. The CDR3 has 14 amino acids. The CDR3: CASSMGLGGGEQYF. The CDR3 DNA is TGTGCCAGCAGTATGGGTCTCGGAGGGGGCGAGCAGTACTTC.

This clone was observed a handful of times. The genes are TRBV30 and TRBJ2-1; D remains ambiguous. CDR1 and CDR2 (germline): GTSNPN, SVGIG (reference sequence). With 2 bases removed from V and 7 bases from J, the gap between germline ends came to 9 bases. This CDR3 spans 12 amino acids. CDR3 DNA sequence: TGTGCCTGGAGTTCTCACTATAATGAGCAGTTCTTC. Residues: CAWSSHYNEQFF.

In its sample, this clone ranks as large. V is TRBV6-8 and J is TRBJ2-3, with D unresolved. This CDR3 contains 14 residues. Germline V gene lookup returns CDR1 MNHGY and CDR2 SAAAGT. Between the trimmed V and J ends, which lost 3 bases and 1 base, there was a span of 8 bases. The CDR3 bases are TGTGCCAGCAGTTATGTGGAAGGCACAGATACGCAGTATTTT. Its translation: CASSYVEGTDTQYF.

V and J are TRBV12-2 and TRBJ2-7; the table calls TRBD2, which could not be checked here. TRBV12-2 is a documented pseudogene. The CDR3 covers 14 residues. CDR3 region: CATHPAGAPGEQYF. CDR3 in DNA: TGTGCCACCCACCCTGCGGGAGCGCCGGGCGAGCAGTACTTC.

This clone turned up a few times. The rearrangement uses TRBV1 and TRBJ2-2; the table names TRBD1, a call not compared with the DNA. TRBV1 is labeled a pseudogene. The CDR3 is 15 residues long. CDR3 nucleotide sequence: TGCGCCAGCACCTTTGACAGGGTAGGGGCCGGGGAGCTGTTTTTT. This encodes CASTFDRVGAGELFF.

The chain is built from TRBV6-8 and TRBJ1-2, with D perhaps matching TRBD1 (5 bases). Deletions cut 6 bases from V and 8 bases from J, with 16 bases between. CDR3 size: 13 residues. CDR1 MNHGY and CDR2 SAAAGT come from the germline V gene. CDR3 amino acids: CASRVTGVRGYTF. The DNA of the CDR3 is TGTGCCAGCAGGGTAACGGGGGTCCGCGGCTACACCTTC.

By its share, this clone is medium-sized (0.01 to 0.1%). The V gene is TRBV9, the J gene TRBJ2-7; TRBD2 might be the D (6 bases). V was clipped by 5 bases and J by 1 base, with 13 bases between them. Germline CDR1 SGDLS, CDR2 YYNGEE. The length of the CDR3 is 14 residues. The CDR3 loop reads CASSATGTSYEQYF. The CDR3 bases are TGTGCCAGCAGTGCCACCGGGACTTCCTACGAGCAGTACTTC.

This clone was detected only a few times. The gene calls are TRBV30 and TRBJ1-4, with D uncertain. Germline assignment: CDR1 GTSNPN and CDR2 SVGIG (reference sequence). The CDR3 covers 13 residues. V lost 7 bases and J 0 bases, leaving 9 bases between the germline ends. The CDR3: CAFAGSTNEKLFF. The CDR3 bases are TGTGCCTTCGCAGGATCAACTAATGAAAAACTGTTTTTT. Supplemented by reference TRBV30 and TRBJ1-4, the full variable domain reads SQTIHQWPATLVQPVGSPLSLECTVEGTSNPNLYWYRQAAGRGLQLLFYSVGIGQISSEVPQNLSASRPQDRQFILSSKKLLLSDSGFYLCAFAGSTNEKLFFGSGTQLSVL.

This clone is termed large (0.1 to 1%). This chain links TRBV6-8 with TRBJ2-1, with no clear D. Germline assignment: CDR1 MNHGY and CDR2 SAAAGT. The CDR3 contains 15 residues. Trimming took off 4 bases at V and 2 bases at J, with 12 bases between the two ends. CDR3 nucleotides: TGTGCCAGCAGTTCCCTTGTTGGAGCCTACAATGAGCAGTTCTTC. Translated: CASSSLVGAYNEQFF.

This chain's CDR3 is CAWSTGTGYEQYF. The CDR3 nucleotides read TGTGCCTGGAGCACCGGGACAGGGTACGAGCAGTACTTC. V is TRBV30 and J is TRBJ2-7; 9 bases agree with TRBD1. Germline V gives CDR1 GTSNPN, CDR2 SVGIG (reference sequence). The trim removed 3 bases at V and 4 bases at J, leaving 4 bases unmatched. The CDR3 is made up of 13 amino acids.

This clone was observed a handful of times. The genes are TRBV6-8 and TRBJ2-2, with TRBD1 matching 9 bases. The V gene end was trimmed by 4 bases and the J gene end by 2 bases; junction bases not matched to a gene: 17. The CDR3 extends over 20 amino acids. Germline lookup yields CDR1 MNHGY and CDR2 SAAAGT. DNA for the CDR3: TGTGCCAGCAGTTCAAGCAAACCCCGGGGAACAGGGGGCAACACCGGGGAGCTGTTTTTT. Translating it yields CASSSSKPRGTGGNTGELFF.

The chain is built from TRBV11-3 and TRBJ1-1; D possibly corresponds to TRBD1 (5 bases). Germline V CDR1 and CDR2: SGHNT, YENEEA. CDR3 length equals 15 residues. V lost 7 bases to trimming and J lost 3 bases, with 18 bases between them. The CDR3 sequence: CASTPDRGAHTEAFF. The CDR3 region has the DNA TGTGCCAGCACCCCTGATAGGGGCGCGCACACTGAAGCTTTCTTT.

This clone was seen only a few times. The chain has TRBV28 and TRBJ1-1, with D perhaps TRBD1 (6 bases). From germline, CDR1 is MDHEN and CDR2 SYDVKM. The CDR3 contains 13 residues. Trimming left V 7 bases short and J 0 bases short, with 9 bases between. CDR3 in amino acids: CASTDRMNTEAFF. Here the CDR3 DNA reads TGTGCCAGCACAGACAGGATGAACACTGAAGCTTTCTTT.

The rearrangement links TRBV29-1 to TRBJ2-3; D gene unclear. Trimming shortened V by 6 bases and J by 2 bases, and 27 bases separated the two germline ends. The CDR3 runs 18 residues. Per the germline V gene, CDR1 is SQVTM and CDR2 is ANQGSEA. CDR3 in amino acids: CSVDYGSGVGFFTDTQYF. In DNA, the CDR3 is TGCAGCGTCGATTACGGATCCGGAGTGGGTTTCTTCACAGATACGCAGTATTTT.

This clone has only one observation. This rearrangement joins TRBV19 to TRBJ1-5; D is possibly TRBD1 (6 bases). V was clipped by 7 bases and J by 0 bases, with 10 bases between them. The CDR3 spans 14 residues. The germline V gene encodes CDR1 LNHDA and CDR2 SQIVND (reference sequence). CDR3 sequence (DNA): TGTGCCAGTAAGCAGGGGCTTAGCAATCAGCCCCAGCATTTT. This codes for CASKQGLSNQPQHF.

V is TRBV6-8 and J is TRBJ2-7, with 14 bases aligning to TRBD2. The CDR3 sequence is 15 residues long. Germline loops: CDR1 MNHGY, CDR2 SAAAGT. V trimming: 6 bases; J trimming: 3 bases; junction bases outside the gene matches: 4. The CDR3 DNA is TGTGCCAGCAGACGGGGACTAGCGGGGGTCTACGAGCAGTACTTC. Translation: CASRRGLAGVYEQYF.

This chain uses TRBV6-8 with TRBJ1-2; D is possibly TRBD1 (5 bases). V lost 2 bases and J lost 0, with 13 bases in between. The CDR3 loop spans 16 amino acids. The germline gives CDR1 MNHGY, CDR2 SAAAGT. The CDR3 nucleotides read TGTGCCAGCAGTTACACTCCCTGGGGGGCTAACTATGGCTACACCTTC. It translates to CASSYTPWGANYGYTF.

The chain links TRBV18 to TRBJ2-3; no clear D gene. Germline loops: CDR1 KGHSH, CDR2 LQKENI. Deletions cut 3 bases from V and 5 bases from J, with 9 bases between. This CDR3 contains 13 residues. The CDR3 nucleotides read TGTGCCAGCTCACCGAGTAGACTAGATACGCAGTATTTT. Translation gives CASSPSRLDTQYF.

J is TRBJ2-3 and V is TRBV7-7; D is perhaps TRBD2 (7 bases). Germline V gene sequence: CDR1 SSHAT, CDR2 FNYEAQ (reference sequence). V was pared by 5 bases and J by 1 base, with 16 bases between. This CDR3 is 16 amino acids long. The CDR3 loop is CASSPLGGGGTDTQYF. For the CDR3, the DNA is TGTGCCAGCAGCCCCTTGGGAGGGGGGGGCACAGATACGCAGTATTTT.

V usage is TRBV11-3 and J usage is TRBJ1-3; no definite D call. V shed 3 bases and J shed 2 bases, with 11 bases lying between them. From germline, CDR1 is SGHNT and CDR2 YENEEA. The CDR3 consists of 15 residues. The CDR3 loop reads CASSFLRTTGNTIYF. The CDR3 bases are TGTGCCAGCAGCTTCCTCCGAACGACTGGAAACACCATATATTTT.

This clone was recorded a few times. Mismatch with germline at one junction end may stem from a read error. The chain couples TRBV9 to TRBJ2-7; D is undetermined. Germline CDR1 and CDR2: SGDLS and YYNGEE. The CDR3 spans 12 residues. The CDR3 loop reads CASSVVSGRKTF. CDR3 bases: TGTGCCAGCAGTGTGGTGTCCGGGCGCAAAACCTTC.

This clone was found a few times. The chain uses TRBV11-3 and TRBJ2-7; the D gene could be TRBD1 or TRBD2 (5 bases each). Trimming cost V 2 bases and J 2 bases, with 13 bases left between them. Germline V gene lookup returns CDR1 SGHNT and CDR2 YENEEA. The CDR3 totals 15 residues. Here the CDR3 DNA reads TGTGCCAGCAGCTTATATGAGGGACCTACCTACGAGCAGTACTTC. Its protein is CASSLYEGPTYEQYF.

The rearrangement links TRBV14 to TRBJ2-3; D is unresolved. This CDR3 has 15 residues. The V gene's germline CDR1 is SGHDN and CDR2 FVKESK. Trimming cost V 1 base and J 0 bases, with 8 bases left between them. CDR3 in amino acids: CASSQGVSSTDTQYF. The CDR3 bases are TGTGCCAGCAGCCAAGGGGTTTCTAGCACAGATACGCAGTATTTT.